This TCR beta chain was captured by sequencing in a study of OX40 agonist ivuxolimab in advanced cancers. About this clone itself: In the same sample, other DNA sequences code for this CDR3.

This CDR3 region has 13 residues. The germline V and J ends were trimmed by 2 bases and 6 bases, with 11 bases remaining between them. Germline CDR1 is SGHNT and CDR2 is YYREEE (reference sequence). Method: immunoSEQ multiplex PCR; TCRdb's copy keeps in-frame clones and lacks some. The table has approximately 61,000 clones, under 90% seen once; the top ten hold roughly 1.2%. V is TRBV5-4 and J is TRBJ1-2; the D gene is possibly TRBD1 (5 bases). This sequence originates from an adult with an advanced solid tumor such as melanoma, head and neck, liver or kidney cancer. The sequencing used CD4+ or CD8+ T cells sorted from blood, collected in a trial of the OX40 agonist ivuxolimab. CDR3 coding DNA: TGTGCCAGCAGCTTAACAGGAGGGGATGGCTACACCTTC. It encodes CASSLTGGDGYTF.